Presented here are 12 T cell receptor beta chains from one specimen sequenced in a study of blood T cell repertoires in COVID-19. This table comes from immunoSEQ multiplex PCR, and its TCRdb copy is limited to in-frame clones, with some not included. The data show 200,000 to 300,000 clones, 75% to 85% seen once. The sequenced sample was peripheral blood. Source of these receptors: a human donor in a cohort sampled during active COVID-19.

This clone was found many times. This chain links TRBV3-1 (or the pseudogene TRBV3-2) with TRBJ2-5, with unresolved D. This CDR3 spans 13 amino acids. V was shortened by 1 base and J by 5 bases, with 8 bases between the two germline ends. CDR1 and CDR2 (germline): LGHDT, YNNKEL (reference sequence). CDR3: CASSQASTETQYF. The CDR3 nucleotides read TGTGCCAGCAGCCAAGCTAGTACGGAGACCCAGTACTTC.

V and J are TRBV4-1 and TRBJ1-3; D possibly corresponds to TRBD1 (5 bases). The CDR3 is made up of 15 amino acids. Trimming removed 2 bases at V and 0 bases at J, with 8 bases between. Germline-derived CDR1 and CDR2 are MGHRA and YSYEKL. DNA of the CDR3: TGCGCCAGCAGCCAACAAGGGGCCTCTGGAAACACCATATATTTT. Translated, it gives CASSQQGASGNTIYF.

The chain carries TRBV3-1 (or the pseudogene TRBV3-2) and TRBJ1-4, with 7 bases identical to TRBD1. CDR1 is LGHDT, CDR2 YNNKEL, per germline (reference sequence). V lost 4 bases to trimming and J lost 8 bases; unmatched junction nucleotides: 13. There are 16 residues in the CDR3. The CDR3 sequence: CASSPFRQGGREKLFF. As DNA, the CDR3 is TGTGCCAGCAGCCCCTTCCGACAGGGTGGTAGGGAAAAACTGTTTTTT.

V gene TRBV18 combines with J gene TRBJ2-2, with TRBD1 identical over 8 bases. The ends lost 3 bases at V and 0 bases at J; junction bases unmatched: 3. Looked up from germline, CDR1 is KGHSH and CDR2 is LQKENI. The CDR3 sequence is 16 residues long. DNA for the CDR3: TGTGCCAGCTCACCGTTGACAGGGGCGAACACCGGGGAGCTGTTTTTT. It encodes CASSPLTGANTGELFF.

This chain links TRBV14 with TRBJ1-2, with TRBD1 identical over 11 bases. The germline V gene has CDR1 SGHDN and CDR2 FVKESK. The CDR3 is 14 residues long. The ends lost 4 bases at V and 6 bases at J; junction bases unmatched: 4. The CDR3 nucleotides read TGTGCCAGCAGCCGGACAGGGGGCGAGGATGGCTACACCTTC. Protein: CASSRTGGEDGYTF.

This clone showed up just a few times. The identical CDR3 is also encoded by other nucleotide sequences in the sample. The chain has TRBV7-6 and TRBJ1-6; 7 bases fit TRBD1. Germline CDR1 reads SGHVS; CDR2 reads FNYEAQ. The CDR3 loop spans 14 amino acids. Trimming at V came to 6 bases and at J to 5 bases, leaving 4 bases not matched to a gene. The CDR3 coding sequence is TGTGCCAGCAGTCCCGGGACAGATAATTCACCCCTCCACTTT. As protein: CASSPGTDNSPLHF.

Details on this clone: Germline is not matched at one junction end, which may reflect a read error. This sequence joins TRBV11-2 and TRBJ1-5, with D tentatively TRBD1 (5 bases). The germline gives CDR1 SGHAT, CDR2 FQNNGV. CDR3 length: 15 amino acids. CDR3 coding DNA: TGTGCCAACAGCCTCGCAGGGAATCGGGATCAGCCCCAGCATTTT. This gives the protein CANSLAGNRDQPQHF.

The chain is built from TRBV18 and TRBJ1-6; D unresolved. Trimming left V 3 bases short and J 8 bases short, with 14 bases between. CDR1 is KGHSH, CDR2 LQKENI, per germline. The CDR3 consists of 15 residues. CDR3 loop: CASSPDSSGDSPLHF. Here the CDR3 DNA reads TGTGCCAGCTCACCGGACTCTTCGGGAGATTCACCCCTCCACTTT.

The J gene is TRBJ2-2, the V gene TRBV12-3 or TRBV12-4; D is uncertain. The CDR3 contains 13 residues. Trimming removed 2 bases from V and 5 bases from J, with 6 bases in between. The CDR3 DNA follows: TGTGCCAGCAGTTTACTACAGACCGGGGAGCTGTTTTTT. It yields the protein CASSLLQTGELFF.

The rearrangement uses TRBV6-5 and TRBJ1-1; possible D gene TRBD1, 5 bases. CDR3 size: 14 residues. Germline lookup yields CDR1 MNHEY and CDR2 SVGAGI. V lost 0 bases and J 4 bases, leaving 9 bases between the germline ends. The CDR3 protein is CASSYSTGGTEAFF. The DNA for the CDR3 is TGTGCCAGCAGTTACTCGACGGGGGGCACTGAAGCTTTCTTT.

The rearrangement uses TRBV6-5 and TRBJ1-1; TRBD1 aligns across 7 bases. CDR3 length equals 13 residues. The V segment lost 7 bases and the J segment 3 bases; nucleotides outside the gene matches: 5. Germline V lookup: CDR1 MNHEY, CDR2 SVGAGI. CDR3: CASTRDSDTEAFF. As DNA, the CDR3 is TGTGCCAGCACCCGGGACAGCGACACTGAAGCTTTCTTT.

This clone occurred once. The V call is TRBV19, the J call TRBJ2-2; weak D call: TRBD2 (5 bases). Trimming removed 8 bases from V and 5 bases from J, with 15 bases in between. The germline V gene has CDR1 LNHDA and CDR2 SQIVND (reference sequence). The CDR3 runs to 14 residues. The CDR3 reads CASLPRPGTGELFF. CDR3 bases: TGTGCCAGTCTACCTCGGCCGGGGACCGGGGAGCTGTTTTTT.